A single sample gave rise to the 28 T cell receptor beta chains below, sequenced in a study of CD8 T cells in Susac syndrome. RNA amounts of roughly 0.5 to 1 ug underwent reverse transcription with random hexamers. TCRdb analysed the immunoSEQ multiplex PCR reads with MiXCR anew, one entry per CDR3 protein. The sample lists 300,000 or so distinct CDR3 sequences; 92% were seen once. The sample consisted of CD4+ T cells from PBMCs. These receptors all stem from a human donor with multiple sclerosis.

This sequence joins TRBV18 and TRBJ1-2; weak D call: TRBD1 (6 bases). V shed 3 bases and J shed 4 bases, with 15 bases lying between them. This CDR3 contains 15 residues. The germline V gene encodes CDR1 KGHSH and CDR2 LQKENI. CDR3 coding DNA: TGTGCCAGCTCACCGGAACAGGGAGCCCTCTATGGCTACACCTTC. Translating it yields CASSPEQGALYGYTF.

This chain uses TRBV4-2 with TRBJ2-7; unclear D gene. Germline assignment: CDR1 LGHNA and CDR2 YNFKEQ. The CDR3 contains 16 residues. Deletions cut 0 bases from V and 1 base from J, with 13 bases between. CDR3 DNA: TGTGCCAGCAGCCAAGATGGTCCTAGGTGGTCCTACGAGCAGTACTTC. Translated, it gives CASSQDGPRWSYEQYF.

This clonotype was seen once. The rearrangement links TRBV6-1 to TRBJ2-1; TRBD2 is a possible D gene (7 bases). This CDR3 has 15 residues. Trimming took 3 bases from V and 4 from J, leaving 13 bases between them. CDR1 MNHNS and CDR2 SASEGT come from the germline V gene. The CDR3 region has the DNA TGTGCCAGCAGTGATCGGGGGGCAGAGTACAATGAGCAGTTCTTC. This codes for CASSDRGAEYNEQFF.

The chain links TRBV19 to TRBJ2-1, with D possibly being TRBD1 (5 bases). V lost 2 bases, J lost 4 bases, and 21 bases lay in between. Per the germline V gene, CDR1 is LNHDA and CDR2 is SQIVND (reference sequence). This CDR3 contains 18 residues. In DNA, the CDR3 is TGTGCCAGTAGTATATTCCCTCGGGTTATCGACAGATACAATGAGCAGTTCTTC. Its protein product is CASSIFPRVIDRYNEQFF.

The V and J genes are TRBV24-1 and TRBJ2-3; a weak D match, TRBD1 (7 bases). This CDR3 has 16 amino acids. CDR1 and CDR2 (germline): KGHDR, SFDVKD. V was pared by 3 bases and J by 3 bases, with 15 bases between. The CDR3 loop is CATSDRQGGGTDTQYF. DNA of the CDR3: TGTGCCACCAGTGATAGACAGGGAGGAGGGACAGATACGCAGTATTTT.

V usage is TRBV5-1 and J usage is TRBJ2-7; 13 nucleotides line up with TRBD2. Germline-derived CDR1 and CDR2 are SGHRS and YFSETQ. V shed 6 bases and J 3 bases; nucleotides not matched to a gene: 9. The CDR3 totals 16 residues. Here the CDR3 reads CASMGTSGKGGYEQYF. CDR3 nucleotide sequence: TGCGCCAGCATGGGGACTAGCGGGAAGGGGGGCTACGAGCAGTACTTC.

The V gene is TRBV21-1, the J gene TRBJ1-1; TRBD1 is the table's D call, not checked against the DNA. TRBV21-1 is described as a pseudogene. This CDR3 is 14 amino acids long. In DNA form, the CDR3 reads TGTGCCAGTCTCCTTCGGGGCGGCCACACTGAAGCTTTCTTT. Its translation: CASLLRGGHTEAFF.

CDR3 sequence: CASSPLGGKDYGYTF. As DNA, the CDR3 is TGTGCCAGCAGCCCTTTGGGGGGGAAGGACTATGGCTACACCTTC. The rearrangement links TRBV3-1 to TRBJ1-2; the D gene is possibly TRBD1 (5 bases). CDR3 size: 15 residues. Trimming left V 4 bases short and J 3 bases short, with 15 bases between. Per the germline V gene, CDR1 is LGHDT and CDR2 is YNNKEL (reference sequence).

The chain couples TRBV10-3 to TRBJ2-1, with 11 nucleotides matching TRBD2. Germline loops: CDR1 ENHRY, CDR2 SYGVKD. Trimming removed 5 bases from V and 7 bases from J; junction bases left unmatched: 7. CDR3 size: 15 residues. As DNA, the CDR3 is TGTGCCATCAGTCTACTAGCGGGAGAGAGTAATGAGCAGTTCTTC. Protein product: CAISLLAGESNEQFF.

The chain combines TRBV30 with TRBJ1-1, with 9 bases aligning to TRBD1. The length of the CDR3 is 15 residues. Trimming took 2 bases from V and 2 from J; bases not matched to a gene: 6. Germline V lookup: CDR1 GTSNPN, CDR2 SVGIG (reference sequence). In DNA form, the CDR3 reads TGTGCCTGGAGTATTATGGGACAGGGCAACACTGAAGCTTTCTTT. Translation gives CAWSIMGQGNTEAFF.

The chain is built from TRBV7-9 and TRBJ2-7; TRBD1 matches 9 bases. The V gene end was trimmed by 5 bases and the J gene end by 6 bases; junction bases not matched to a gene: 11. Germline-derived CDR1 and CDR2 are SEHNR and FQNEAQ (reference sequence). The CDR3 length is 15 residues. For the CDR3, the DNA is TGTGCCAGCAGCCAAACAAGGGACAGGGAAGGCGAGCAGTACTTC. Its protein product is CASSQTRDREGEQYF.

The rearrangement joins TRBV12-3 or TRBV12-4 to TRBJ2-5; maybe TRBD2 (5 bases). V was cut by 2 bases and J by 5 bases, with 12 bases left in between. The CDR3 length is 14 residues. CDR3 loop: CASSLLAQEETQYF. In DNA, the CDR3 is TGTGCCAGCAGTTTACTAGCTCAAGAGGAGACCCAGTACTTC.

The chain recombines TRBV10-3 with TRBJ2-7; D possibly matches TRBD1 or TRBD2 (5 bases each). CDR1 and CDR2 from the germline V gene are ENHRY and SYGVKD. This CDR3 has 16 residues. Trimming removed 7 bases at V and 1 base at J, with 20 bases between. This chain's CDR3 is CAIKGSDGRQSYEQYF. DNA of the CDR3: TGTGCCATCAAGGGGAGTGATGGCAGGCAATCCTACGAGCAGTACTTC.

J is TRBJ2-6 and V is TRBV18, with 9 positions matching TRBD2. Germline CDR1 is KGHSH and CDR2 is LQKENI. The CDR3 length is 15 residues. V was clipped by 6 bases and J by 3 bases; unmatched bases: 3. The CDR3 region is CASSGLASGANVLTF. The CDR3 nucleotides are TGTGCCAGCTCCGGACTAGCGAGTGGGGCCAACGTCCTGACTTTC.

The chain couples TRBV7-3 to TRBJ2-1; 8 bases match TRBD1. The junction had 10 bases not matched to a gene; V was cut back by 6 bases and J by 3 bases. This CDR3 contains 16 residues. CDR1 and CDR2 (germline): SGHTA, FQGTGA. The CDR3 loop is CASSSGQGPYYNEQFF. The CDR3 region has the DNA TGTGCCAGCAGTTCCGGACAGGGTCCCTACTACAATGAGCAGTTCTTC.

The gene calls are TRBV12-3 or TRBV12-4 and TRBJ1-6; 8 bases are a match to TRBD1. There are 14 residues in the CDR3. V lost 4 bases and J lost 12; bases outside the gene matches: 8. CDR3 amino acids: CASSSTGAFGPLHF. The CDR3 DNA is TGTGCCAGCAGTTCGACAGGGGCCTTCGGACCCCTCCACTTT.

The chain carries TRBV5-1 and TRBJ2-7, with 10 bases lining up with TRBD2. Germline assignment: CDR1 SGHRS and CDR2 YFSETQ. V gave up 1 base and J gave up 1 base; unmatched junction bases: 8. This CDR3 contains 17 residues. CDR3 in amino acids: CASSLLLAGRGSYEQYF. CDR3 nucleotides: TGCGCCAGCAGCTTGCTACTAGCGGGAAGGGGGTCCTACGAGCAGTACTTC. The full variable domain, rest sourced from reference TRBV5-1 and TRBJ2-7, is KAGVTQTPRYLIKTRGQQVTLSCSPISGHRSVSWYQQTPGQGLQFLFEYFSETQRNKGNFPGRFSGRQFSNSRSEMNVSTLELGDSALYLCASSLLLAGRGSYEQYFGPGTRLTVT.

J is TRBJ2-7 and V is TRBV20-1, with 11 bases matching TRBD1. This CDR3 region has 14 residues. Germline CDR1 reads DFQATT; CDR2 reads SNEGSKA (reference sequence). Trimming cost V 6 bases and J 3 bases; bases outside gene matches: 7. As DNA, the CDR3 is TGCAGTGCCGACACGGGACAGGGGGTCTACGAGCAGTACTTC. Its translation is CSADTGQGVYEQYF.

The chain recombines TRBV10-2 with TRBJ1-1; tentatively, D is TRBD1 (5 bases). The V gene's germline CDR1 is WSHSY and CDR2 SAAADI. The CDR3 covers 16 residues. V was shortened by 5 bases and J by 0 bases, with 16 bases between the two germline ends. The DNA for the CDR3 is TGCGCCAGCAGTCCTCACACGCGGGGGGTGAACACTGAAGCTTTCTTT. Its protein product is CASSPHTRGVNTEAFF.

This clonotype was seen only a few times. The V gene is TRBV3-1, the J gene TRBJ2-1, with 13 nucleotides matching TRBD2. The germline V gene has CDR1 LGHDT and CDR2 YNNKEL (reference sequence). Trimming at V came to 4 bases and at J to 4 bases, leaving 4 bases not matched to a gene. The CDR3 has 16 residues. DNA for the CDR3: TGTGCCAGCAGCCGCGGACTAGCGGGGGCGTACAATGAGCAGTTCTTC. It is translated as CASSRGLAGAYNEQFF.

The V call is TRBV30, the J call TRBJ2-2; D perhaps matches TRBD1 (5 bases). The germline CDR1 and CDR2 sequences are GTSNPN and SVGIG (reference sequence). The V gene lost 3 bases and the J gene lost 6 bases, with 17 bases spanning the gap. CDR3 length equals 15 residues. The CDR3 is CAWSRLDRTPGELFF. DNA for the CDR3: TGTGCCTGGAGCCGGCTAGACAGAACACCCGGGGAGCTGTTTTTT.

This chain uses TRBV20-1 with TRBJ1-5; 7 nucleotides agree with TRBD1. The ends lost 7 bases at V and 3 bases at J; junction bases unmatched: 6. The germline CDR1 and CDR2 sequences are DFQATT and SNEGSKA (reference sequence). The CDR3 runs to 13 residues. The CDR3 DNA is TGCAGTGTCGCCAGGGGGATCAATCAGCCCCAGCATTTT. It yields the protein CSVARGINQPQHF.

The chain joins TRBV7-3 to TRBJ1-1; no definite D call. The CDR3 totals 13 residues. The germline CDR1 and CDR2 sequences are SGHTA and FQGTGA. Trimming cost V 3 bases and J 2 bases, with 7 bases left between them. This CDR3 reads CASSLSANTEAFF. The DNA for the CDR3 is TGTGCCAGCAGCTTGTCAGCAAACACTGAAGCTTTCTTT.

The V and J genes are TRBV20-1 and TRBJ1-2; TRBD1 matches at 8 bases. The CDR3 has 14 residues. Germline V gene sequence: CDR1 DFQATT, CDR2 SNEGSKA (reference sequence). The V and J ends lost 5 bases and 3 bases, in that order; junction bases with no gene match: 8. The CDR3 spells CSAADRGGDYGYTF. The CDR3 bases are TGCAGTGCTGCTGACAGGGGAGGTGACTATGGCTACACCTTC.

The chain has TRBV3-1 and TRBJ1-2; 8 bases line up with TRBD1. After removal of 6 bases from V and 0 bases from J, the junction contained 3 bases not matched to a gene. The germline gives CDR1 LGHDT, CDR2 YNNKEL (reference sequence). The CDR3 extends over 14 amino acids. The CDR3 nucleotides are TGTGCCAGCAGTCCGGGACAGGCTAACTATGGCTACACCTTC. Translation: CASSPGQANYGYTF.

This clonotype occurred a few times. The CDR3 nucleotides read TGTGCCAGCAGCTCGGCGGGGCTAGCGGGACCCAGAGGGGAGACCCAGTACTTC. It codes for CASSSAGLAGPRGETQYF. The J gene is TRBJ2-5, the V gene TRBV7-9; 9 bases map to TRBD2. From germline, CDR1 is SEHNR and CDR2 FQNEAQ (reference sequence). The CDR3 length is 18 residues. Trimming at V came to 4 bases and at J to 5 bases, leaving 17 bases not matched to a gene.

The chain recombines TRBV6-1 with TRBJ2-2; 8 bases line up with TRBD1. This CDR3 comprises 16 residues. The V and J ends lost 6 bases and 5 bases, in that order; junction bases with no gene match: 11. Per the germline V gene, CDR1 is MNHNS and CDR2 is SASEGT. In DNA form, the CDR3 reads TGTGCCAGCAGGGATATGGGACAGGAGGGGACCGGGGAGCTGTTTTTT. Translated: CASRDMGQEGTGELFF.

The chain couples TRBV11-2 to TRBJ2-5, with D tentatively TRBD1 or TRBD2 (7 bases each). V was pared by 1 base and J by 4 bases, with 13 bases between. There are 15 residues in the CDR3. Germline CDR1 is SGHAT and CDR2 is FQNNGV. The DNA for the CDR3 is TGTGCCAGCAGCTTAGCCCAGGGGGGGATAGAGACCCAGTACTTC. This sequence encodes CASSLAQGGIETQYF.